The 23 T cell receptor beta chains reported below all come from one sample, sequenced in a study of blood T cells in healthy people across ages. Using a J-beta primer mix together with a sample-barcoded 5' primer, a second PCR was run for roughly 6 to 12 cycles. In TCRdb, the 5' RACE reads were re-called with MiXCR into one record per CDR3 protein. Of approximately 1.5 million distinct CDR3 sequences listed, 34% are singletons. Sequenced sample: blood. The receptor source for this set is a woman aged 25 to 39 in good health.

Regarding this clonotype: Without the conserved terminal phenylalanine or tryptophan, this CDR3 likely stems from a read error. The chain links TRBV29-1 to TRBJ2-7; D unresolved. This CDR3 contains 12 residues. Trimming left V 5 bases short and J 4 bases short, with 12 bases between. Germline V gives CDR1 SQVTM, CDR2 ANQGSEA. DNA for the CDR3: TGCAGCGTTCGACTGACCAGTTACGAGCAGTACCTC. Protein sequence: CSVRLTSYEQYL.

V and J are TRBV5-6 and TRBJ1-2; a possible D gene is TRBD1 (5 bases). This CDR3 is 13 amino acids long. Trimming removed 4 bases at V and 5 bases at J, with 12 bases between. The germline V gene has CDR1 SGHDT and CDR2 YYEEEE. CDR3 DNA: TGTGCCAGCAGCATGGGACGGAGTTATGGCTACACCTTC. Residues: CASSMGRSYGYTF.

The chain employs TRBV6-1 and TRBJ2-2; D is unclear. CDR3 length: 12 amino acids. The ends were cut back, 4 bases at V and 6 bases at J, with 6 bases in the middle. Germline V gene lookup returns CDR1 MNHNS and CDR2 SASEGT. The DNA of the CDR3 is TGTGCCAGCAGTGCCAGGCCCGGGGAGCTGTTTTTT. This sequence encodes CASSARPGELFF.

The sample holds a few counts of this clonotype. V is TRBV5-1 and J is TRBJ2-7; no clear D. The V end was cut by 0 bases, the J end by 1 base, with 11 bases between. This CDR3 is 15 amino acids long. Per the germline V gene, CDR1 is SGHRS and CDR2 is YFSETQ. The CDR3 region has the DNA TGCGCCAGCAGCTTGGACTCAGGCGCATCCTACGAGCAGTACTTC. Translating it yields CASSLDSGASYEQYF.

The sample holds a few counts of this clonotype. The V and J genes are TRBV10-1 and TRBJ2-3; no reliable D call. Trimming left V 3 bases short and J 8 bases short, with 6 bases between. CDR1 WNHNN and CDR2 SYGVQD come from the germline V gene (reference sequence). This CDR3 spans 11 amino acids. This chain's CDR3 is CASSDSRTQYF. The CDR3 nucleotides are TGCGCCAGCAGTGATAGCCGTACGCAGTATTTT.

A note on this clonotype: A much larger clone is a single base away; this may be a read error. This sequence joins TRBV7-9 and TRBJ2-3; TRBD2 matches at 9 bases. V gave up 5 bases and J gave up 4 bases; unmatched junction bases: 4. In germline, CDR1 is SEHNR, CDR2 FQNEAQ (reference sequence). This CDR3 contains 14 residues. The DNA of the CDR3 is TGTGCCAGCAGCGCCCGGACTAGCGCAGATACGCAGTATTTT. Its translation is CASSARTSADTQYF.

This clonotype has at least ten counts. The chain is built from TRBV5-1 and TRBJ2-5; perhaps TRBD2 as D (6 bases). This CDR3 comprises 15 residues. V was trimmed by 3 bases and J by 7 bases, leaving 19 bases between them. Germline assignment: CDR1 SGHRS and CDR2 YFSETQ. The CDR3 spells CASSSGRREGGTQYF. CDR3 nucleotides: TGCGCCAGCAGCTCGGGAAGGCGGGAAGGCGGGACCCAGTACTTC.

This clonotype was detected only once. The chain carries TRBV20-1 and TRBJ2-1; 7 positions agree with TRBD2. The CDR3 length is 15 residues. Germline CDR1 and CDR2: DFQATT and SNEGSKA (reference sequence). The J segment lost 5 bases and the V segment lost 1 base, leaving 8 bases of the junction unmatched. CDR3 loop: CSARGGGGPDNEQFF. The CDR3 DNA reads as TGCAGTGCTAGAGGGGGGGGAGGGCCCGACAATGAGCAGTTCTTC.

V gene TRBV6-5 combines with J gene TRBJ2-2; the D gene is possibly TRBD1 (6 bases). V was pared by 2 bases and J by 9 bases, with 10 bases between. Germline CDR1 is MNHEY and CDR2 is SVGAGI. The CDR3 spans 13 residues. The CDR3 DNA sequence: TGTGCCAGCAGTTACGGCCAGGGGAGGGAGCTGTTTTTT. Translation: CASSYGQGRELFF.

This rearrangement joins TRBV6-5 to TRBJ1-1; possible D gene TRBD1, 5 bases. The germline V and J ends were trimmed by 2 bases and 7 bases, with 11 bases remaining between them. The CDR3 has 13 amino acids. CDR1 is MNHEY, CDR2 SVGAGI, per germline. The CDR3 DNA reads TGTGCCAGCAGTTACAACATGGGGGTTGAAGCTTTCTTT. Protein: CASSYNMGVEAFF.

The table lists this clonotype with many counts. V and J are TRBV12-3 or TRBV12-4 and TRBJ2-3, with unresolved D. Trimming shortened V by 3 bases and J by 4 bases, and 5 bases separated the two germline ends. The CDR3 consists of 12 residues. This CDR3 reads CASSFTADTQYF. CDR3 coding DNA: TGTGCCAGCAGTTTCACCGCAGATACGCAGTATTTT.

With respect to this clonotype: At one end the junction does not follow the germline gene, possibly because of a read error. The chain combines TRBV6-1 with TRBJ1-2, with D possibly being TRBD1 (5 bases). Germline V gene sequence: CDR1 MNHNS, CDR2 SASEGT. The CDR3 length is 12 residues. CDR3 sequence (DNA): TGTACCAGCAGTTGGGGGTACTATGGCTACACCTTC. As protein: CTSSWGYYGYTF.

Written as DNA, the CDR3 is TGCAGTGCTAGGATCAGGGCGACTAACTATGGCTACACCTTC. This sequence encodes CSARIRATNYGYTF. The chain is built from TRBV20-1 and TRBJ1-2; a weak D match, TRBD1 (5 bases). The V end lost 3 bases, the J end lost 0 bases, and 11 bases lay between the germline ends. CDR3 length: 14 amino acids. CDR1 is DFQATT and CDR2 is SNEGSKA in the germline V gene (reference sequence).

The CDR3 spells CASSLVGSGPPYEQYF. As DNA, the CDR3 is TGTGCCAGCAGCTTAGTAGGTAGCGGACCCCCCTACGAGCAGTACTTC. The chain carries TRBV7-2 and TRBJ2-4; maybe TRBD2 (6 bases). The DNA end lines up better with TRBJ2-7; the J call may be wrong. The V gene's germline CDR1 is SGHTA and CDR2 FQGNSA. The CDR3 consists of 16 residues.

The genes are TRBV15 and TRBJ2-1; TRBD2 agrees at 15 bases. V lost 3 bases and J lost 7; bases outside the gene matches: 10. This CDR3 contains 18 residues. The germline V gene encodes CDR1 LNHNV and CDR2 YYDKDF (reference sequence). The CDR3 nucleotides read TGTGCCACCAGCAGGGACCTCGGACTAGCGGGAGGGCAGAATGAGCAGTTCTTC. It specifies CATSRDLGLAGGQNEQFF.

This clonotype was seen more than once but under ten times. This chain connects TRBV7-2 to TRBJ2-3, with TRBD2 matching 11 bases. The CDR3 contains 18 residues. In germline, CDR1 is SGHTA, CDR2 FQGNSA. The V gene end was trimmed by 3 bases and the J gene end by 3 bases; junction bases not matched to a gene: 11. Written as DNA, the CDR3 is TGTGCCAGCAGCTTTTTATCCGTAGCGGGGGGGCCGACAGATACGCAGTATTTT. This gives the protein CASSFLSVAGGPTDTQYF. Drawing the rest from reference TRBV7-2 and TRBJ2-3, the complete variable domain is GAGVSQSPSNKVTEKGKDVELRCDPISGHTALYWYRQSLGQGLEFLIYFQGNSAPDKSGLPSDRFSAERTGGSVSTLTIQRTQQEDSAVYLCASSFLSVAGGPTDTQYFGPGTRLTVL.

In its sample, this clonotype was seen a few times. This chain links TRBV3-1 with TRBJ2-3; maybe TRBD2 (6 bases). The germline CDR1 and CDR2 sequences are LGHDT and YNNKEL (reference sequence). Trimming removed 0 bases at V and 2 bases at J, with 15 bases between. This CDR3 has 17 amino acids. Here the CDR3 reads CASSQDHQRVLTDTQYF. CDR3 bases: TGTGCCAGCAGCCAAGATCATCAGCGGGTCCTCACAGATACGCAGTATTTT.

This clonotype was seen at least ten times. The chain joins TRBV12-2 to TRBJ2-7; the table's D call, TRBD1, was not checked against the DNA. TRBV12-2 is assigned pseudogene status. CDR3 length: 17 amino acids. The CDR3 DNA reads TGTGCAAGTCGCTTCGGGACAGGGGGAAGGTATTTCTACGAGCAGTACTTC. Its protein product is CASRFGTGGRYFYEQYF.

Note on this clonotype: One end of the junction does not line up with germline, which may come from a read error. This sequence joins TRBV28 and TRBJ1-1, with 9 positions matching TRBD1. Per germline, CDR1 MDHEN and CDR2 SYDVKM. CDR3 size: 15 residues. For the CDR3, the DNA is TGTGCCAGCAGTACCCAGACAGGGGGGCACACTGAAGCCTTCTTT. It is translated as CASSTQTGGHTEAFF.

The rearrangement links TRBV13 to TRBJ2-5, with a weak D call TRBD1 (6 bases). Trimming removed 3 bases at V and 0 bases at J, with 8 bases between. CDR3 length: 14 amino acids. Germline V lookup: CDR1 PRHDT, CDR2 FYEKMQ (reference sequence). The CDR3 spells CASSFRQDQETQYF. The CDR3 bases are TGTGCCAGCAGCTTCCGACAGGACCAAGAGACCCAGTACTTC.

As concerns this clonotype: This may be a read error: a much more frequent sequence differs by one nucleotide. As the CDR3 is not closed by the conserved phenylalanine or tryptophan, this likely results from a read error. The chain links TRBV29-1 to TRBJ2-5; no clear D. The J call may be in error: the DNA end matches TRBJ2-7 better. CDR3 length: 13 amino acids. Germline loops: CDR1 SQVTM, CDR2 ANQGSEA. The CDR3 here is CSVERLTAYEQYC. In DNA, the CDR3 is TGCAGCGTTGAAAGGCTAACCGCCTACGAGCAGTACTGC.

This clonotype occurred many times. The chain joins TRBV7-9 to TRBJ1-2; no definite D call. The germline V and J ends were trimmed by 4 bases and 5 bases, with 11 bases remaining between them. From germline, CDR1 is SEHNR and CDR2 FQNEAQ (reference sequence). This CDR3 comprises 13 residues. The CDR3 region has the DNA TGTGCCAGCAGCTCCGGAGGGAAATATGGCTACACCTTC. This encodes CASSSGGKYGYTF.

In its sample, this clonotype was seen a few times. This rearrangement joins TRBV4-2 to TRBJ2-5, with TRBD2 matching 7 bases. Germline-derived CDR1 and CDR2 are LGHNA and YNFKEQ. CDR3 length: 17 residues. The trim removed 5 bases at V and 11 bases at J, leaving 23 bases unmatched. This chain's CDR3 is CASSTNQLAETVNEQYF. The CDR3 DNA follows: TGTGCCAGCAGCACCAACCAGCTAGCGGAAACGGTCAATGAGCAGTACTTC.